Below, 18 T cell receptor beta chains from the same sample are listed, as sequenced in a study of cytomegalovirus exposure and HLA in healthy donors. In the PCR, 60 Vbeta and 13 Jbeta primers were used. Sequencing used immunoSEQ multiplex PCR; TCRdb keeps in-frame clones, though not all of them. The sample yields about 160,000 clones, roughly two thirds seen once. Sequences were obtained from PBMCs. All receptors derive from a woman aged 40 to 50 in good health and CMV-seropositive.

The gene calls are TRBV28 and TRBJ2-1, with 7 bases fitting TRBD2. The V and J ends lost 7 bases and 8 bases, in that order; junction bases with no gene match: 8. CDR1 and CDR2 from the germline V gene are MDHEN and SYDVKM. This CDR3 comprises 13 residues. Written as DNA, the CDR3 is TGTGCCAGCACCCTGGGGGGGTGGGATGAGCAGTTCTTC. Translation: CASTLGGWDEQFF.

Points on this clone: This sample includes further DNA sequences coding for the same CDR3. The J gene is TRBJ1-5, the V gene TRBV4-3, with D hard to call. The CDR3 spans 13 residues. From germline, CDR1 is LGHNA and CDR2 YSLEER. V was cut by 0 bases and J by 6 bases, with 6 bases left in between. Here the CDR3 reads CASSQDRGQPQHF. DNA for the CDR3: TGCGCCAGCAGCCAAGATCGGGGTCAGCCCCAGCATTTT.

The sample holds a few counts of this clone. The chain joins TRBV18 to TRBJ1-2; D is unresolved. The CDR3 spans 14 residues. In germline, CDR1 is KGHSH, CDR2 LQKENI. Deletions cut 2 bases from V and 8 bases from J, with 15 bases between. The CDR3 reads CASSPNEGVGGYTF. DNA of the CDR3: TGTGCCAGCTCACCAAATGAAGGAGTAGGCGGCTACACCTTC.

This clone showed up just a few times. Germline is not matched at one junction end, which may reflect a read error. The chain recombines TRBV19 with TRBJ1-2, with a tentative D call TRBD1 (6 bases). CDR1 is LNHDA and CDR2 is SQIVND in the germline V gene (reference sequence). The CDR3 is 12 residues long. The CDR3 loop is CASSAGDYGYPF. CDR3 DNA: TGTGCCAGTAGTGCAGGGGACTATGGCTACCCCTTC.

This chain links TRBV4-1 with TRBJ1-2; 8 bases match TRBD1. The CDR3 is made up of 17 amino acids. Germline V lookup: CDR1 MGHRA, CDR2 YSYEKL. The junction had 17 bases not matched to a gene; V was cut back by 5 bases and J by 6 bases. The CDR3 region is CASSISMGGRGQDGYTF. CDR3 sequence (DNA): TGCGCCAGCAGCATAAGCATGGGGGGCAGGGGGCAGGATGGCTACACCTTC.

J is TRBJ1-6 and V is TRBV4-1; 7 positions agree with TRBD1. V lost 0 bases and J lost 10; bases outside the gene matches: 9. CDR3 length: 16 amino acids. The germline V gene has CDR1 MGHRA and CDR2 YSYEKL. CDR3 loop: CASSQDPTGLPSPLHF. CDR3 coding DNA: TGCGCCAGCAGCCAAGATCCGACAGGGCTCCCCTCACCCCTCCACTTT.

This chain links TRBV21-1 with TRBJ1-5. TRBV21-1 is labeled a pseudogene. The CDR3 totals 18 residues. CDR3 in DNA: TGTGCCAGCACCGCTAGTGGGGGGGGGCCACCGGTAAATCAGCCCCAGCATTTT. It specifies CASTASGGGPPVNQPQHF.

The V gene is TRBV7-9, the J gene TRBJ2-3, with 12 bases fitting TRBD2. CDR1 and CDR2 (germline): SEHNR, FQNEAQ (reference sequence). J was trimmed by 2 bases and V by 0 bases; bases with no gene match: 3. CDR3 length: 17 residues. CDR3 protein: CASSLAWTSGITDTQYF. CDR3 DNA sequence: TGTGCCAGCAGCTTAGCTTGGACTAGCGGGATCACAGATACGCAGTATTTT.

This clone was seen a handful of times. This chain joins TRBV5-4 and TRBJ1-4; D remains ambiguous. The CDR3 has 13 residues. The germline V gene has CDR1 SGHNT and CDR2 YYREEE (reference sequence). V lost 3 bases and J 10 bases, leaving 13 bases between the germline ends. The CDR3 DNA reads TGTGCCAGCAGCTCGCCTGAGGGCCGAAAACTGTTTTTT. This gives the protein CASSSPEGRKLFF.

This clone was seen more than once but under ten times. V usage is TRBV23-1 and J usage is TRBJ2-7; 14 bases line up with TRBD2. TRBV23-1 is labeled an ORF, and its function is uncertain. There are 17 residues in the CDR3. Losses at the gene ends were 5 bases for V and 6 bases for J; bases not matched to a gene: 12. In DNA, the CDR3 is TGCGCCAGCAGTGCGACTAGCGGGAGGGATCGGCTTGCCGAGCAGTACTTC. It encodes CASSATSGRDRLAEQYF.

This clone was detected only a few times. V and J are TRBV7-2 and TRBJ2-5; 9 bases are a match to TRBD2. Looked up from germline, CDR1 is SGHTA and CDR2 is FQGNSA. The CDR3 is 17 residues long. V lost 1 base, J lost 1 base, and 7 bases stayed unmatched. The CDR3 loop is CASSLVAGGFAQETQYF. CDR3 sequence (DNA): TGTGCCAGCAGCTTAGTGGCGGGGGGGTTCGCCCAAGAGACCCAGTACTTC.

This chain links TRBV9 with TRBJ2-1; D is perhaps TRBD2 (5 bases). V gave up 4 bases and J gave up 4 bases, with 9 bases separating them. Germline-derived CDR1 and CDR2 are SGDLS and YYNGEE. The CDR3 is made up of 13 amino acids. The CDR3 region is CASSKDSYNEQFF. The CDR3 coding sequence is TGTGCCAGCAGCAAGGACTCGTACAATGAGCAGTTCTTC.

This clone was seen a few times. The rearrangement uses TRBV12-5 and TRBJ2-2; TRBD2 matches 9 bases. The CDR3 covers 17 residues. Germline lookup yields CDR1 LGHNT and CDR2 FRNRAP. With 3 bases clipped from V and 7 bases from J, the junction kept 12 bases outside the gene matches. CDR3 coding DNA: TGTGCTAGTGGTTTCGGAGGGACTAGCCTCCTCGGCGGGGAGCTGTTTTTT. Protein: CASGFGGTSLLGGELFF.

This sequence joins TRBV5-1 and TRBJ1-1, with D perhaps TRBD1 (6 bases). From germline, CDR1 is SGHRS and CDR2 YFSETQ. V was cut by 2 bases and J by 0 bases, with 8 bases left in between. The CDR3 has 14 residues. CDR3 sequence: CASSFDRMNTEAFF. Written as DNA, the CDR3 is TGCGCCAGCAGCTTCGACAGGATGAACACTGAAGCTTTCTTT.

Here the CDR3 DNA reads TGTGCCAGCAGTGACAACAGGAGCTCCTATAATTCACCCCTCCACTTT. It translates to CASSDNRSSYNSPLHF. The chain is built from TRBV2 and TRBJ1-6; a possible D gene is TRBD1 (5 bases). The germline V and J ends were trimmed by 3 bases and 0 bases, with 9 bases remaining between them. CDR3 length: 16 residues. CDR1 is SNHLY and CDR2 is FYNNEI in the germline V gene.

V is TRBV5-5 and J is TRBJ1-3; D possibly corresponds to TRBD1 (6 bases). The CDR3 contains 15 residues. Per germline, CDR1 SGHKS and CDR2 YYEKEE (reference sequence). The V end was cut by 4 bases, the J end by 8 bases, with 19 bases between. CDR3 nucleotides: TGTGCCAGCAGCGTACGCGGCACAGGGTGGGACACCATATATTTT. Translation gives CASSVRGTGWDTIYF. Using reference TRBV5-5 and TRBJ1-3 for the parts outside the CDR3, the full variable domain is DAGVTQSPTHLIKTRGQQVTLRCSPISGHKSVSWYQQVLGQGPQFIFQYYEKEERGRGNFPDRFSARQFPNYSSELNVNALLLGDSALYLCASSVRGTGWDTIYFGEGSWLTVV.

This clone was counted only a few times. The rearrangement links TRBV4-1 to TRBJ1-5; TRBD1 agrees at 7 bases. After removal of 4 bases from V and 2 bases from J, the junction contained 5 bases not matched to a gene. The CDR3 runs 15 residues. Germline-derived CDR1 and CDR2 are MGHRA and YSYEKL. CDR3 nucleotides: TGCGCCAGCAGCCGGATAACAGGGGGCAATCAGCCCCAGCATTTT. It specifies CASSRITGGNQPQHF.

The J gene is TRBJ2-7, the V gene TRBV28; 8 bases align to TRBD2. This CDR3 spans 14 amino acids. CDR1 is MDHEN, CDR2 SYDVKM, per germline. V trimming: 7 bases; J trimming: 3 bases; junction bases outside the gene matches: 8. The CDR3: CASIRGGSGYEQYF. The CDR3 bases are TGTGCCAGCATTCGGGGGGGCTCGGGCTACGAGCAGTACTTC.